This entry is about one TCR beta chain. The antigen remains unidentified. The data are from a study of response to subunit inactivated influenza vaccine. Study-wide points: There was a suggestion from the authors that each seasonal influenza vaccination recruits few new T cells.

CDR3 length equals 13 residues. Per the germline V gene, CDR1 is SGHDN and CDR2 is FVKESK. V was trimmed by 1 base and J by 1 base, leaving 4 bases between them. TCRdb used MiXCR to reprocess the RT-PCR reads, holding one entry per CDR3 protein. The sample records about 780,000 distinct CDR3 sequences, approximately 17% being singletons. This TCR derives from a man over 45 who received an inactivated influenza vaccine. V and J are TRBV14 and TRBJ1-1; D unclear. Sequenced material: PBMCs from blood, taken 4 to 6 days after vaccination. The CDR3: CASSQVWNTEAFF. Here the CDR3 DNA reads TGTGCCAGCAGCCAAGTCTGGAACACTGAAGCTTTCTTT.